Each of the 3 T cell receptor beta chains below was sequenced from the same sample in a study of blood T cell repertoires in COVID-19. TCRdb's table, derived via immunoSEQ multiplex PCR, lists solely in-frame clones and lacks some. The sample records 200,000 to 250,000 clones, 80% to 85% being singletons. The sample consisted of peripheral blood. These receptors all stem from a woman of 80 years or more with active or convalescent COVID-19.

CDR3 residues: CASSVGPARGEQYF. CDR3 bases: TGTGCCAGCAGCGTAGGTCCGGCCCGGGGCGAGCAGTACTTC. The rearrangement links TRBV9 to TRBJ2-7, with D perhaps TRBD2 (5 bases). Germline V gene sequence: CDR1 SGDLS, CDR2 YYNGEE. This CDR3 comprises 14 residues. V was trimmed by 0 bases and J by 6 bases, leaving 13 bases between them.

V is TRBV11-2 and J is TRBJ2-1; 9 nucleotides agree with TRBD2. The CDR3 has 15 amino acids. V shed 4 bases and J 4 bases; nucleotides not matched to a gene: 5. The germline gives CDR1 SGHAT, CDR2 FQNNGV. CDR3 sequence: CASSSFSGRYNEQFF. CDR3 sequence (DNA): TGTGCCAGCAGCTCCTTCAGCGGGAGGTACAATGAGCAGTTCTTC.

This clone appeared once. The CDR3 protein is CASSLVIGGAETQYF. DNA of the CDR3: TGCGCCAGCAGCTTGGTGATCGGGGGGGCAGAGACCCAGTACTTC. V and J are TRBV5-1 and TRBJ2-5, with 8 bases fitting TRBD2. V shed 0 bases, J shed 4 bases, and the junction held 5 bases outside the gene matches. This CDR3 spans 15 amino acids. Germline assignment: CDR1 SGHRS and CDR2 YFSETQ.